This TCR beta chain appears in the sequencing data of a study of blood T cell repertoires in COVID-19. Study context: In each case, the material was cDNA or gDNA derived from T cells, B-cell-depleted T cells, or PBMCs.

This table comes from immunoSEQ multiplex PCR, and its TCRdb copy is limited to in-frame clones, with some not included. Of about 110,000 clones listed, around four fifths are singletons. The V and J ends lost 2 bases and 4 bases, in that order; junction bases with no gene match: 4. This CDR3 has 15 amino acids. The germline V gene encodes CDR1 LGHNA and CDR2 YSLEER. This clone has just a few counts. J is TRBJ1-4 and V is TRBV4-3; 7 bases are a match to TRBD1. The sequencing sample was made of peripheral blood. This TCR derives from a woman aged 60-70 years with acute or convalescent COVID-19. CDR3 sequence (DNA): TGCGCCAGCAGCCAAACCGGGACAGTTAATGAAAAACTGTTTTTT. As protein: CASSQTGTVNEKLFF.